Each of the 22 T cell receptor beta chains below was sequenced from the same sample in a study of blood T cells in healthy people across ages. It was with a sample-barcoded 5' primer and a J-beta primer mix that a second PCR of about 6 to 12 cycles was run. MiXCR was run by TCRdb on the 5' RACE reads, yielding one entry per CDR3 protein. The table has hundreds of thousands of distinct CDR3 sequences, 25% to 35% seen once. These data were also reused for a study on T cells of mothers and their children.

Source material: blood. These receptors came from a boy between 2 and 10 years old in good health.

The chain couples TRBV18 to TRBJ1-3; a possible D gene is TRBD1 (5 bases). This CDR3 has 15 residues. Looked up from germline, CDR1 is KGHSH and CDR2 is LQKENI. V lost 3 bases and J lost 0, with 9 bases in between. CDR3 protein: CASSPSGGSGNTIYF. The CDR3 nucleotides are TGTGCCAGCTCACCCTCCGGGGGCTCTGGAAACACCATATATTTT.

The chain uses TRBV3-1 and TRBJ2-2; 7 positions agree with TRBD2. V shed 1 base, J shed 1 base, and the junction held 0 bases outside the gene matches. The germline V gene has CDR1 LGHDT and CDR2 YNNKEL (reference sequence). The CDR3 loop spans 15 amino acids. The CDR3 here is CASSQGGGNTGELFF. CDR3 sequence (DNA): TGTGCCAGCAGCCAAGGCGGGGGGAACACCGGGGAGCTGTTTTTT.

This clonotype came up a few times. The chain is built from TRBV27 and TRBJ1-4, with 8 bases lining up with TRBD1. From germline, CDR1 is MNHEY and CDR2 SMNVEV (reference sequence). This CDR3 spans 15 amino acids. V lost 6 bases and J lost 13; bases outside the gene matches: 16. The DNA for the CDR3 is TGTGCCAGCAGAGGGGACAGACAGGGGTTGGAGAGACTGTTTTTT. Translation: CASRGDRQGLERLFF.

This clonotype has a handful of counts. Here the CDR3 reads CASRFTGDNEKLFF. CDR3 nucleotide sequence: TGTGCCAGCAGATTTACAGGGGACAATGAAAAACTGTTTTTT. The chain joins TRBV5-5 to TRBJ1-4, with 7 bases that match TRBD1. This CDR3 is 14 amino acids long. V was clipped by 5 bases and J by 5 bases; unmatched bases: 6. Looked up from germline, CDR1 is SGHKS and CDR2 is YYEKEE (reference sequence).

Only a few counts were recorded for this clonotype. The gene calls are TRBV14 and TRBJ1-2; D call uncertain. V lost 2 bases and J 8 bases, leaving 15 bases between the germline ends. The CDR3 length is 14 residues. Per germline, CDR1 SGHDN and CDR2 FVKESK. CDR3 loop: CASSQLSAYRGYTF. In DNA form, the CDR3 reads TGTGCCAGCAGCCAACTATCCGCGTATAGGGGCTACACCTTC.

The chain carries TRBV10-3 and TRBJ2-5; 10 bases align to TRBD2. The DNA matches TRBJ2-1 better at its end, which makes the J call doubtful. CDR3 length: 17 amino acids. Germline CDR1 is ENHRY and CDR2 is SYGVKD. CDR3 sequence: CAISEGAGGSSGNEQFF. Here the CDR3 DNA reads TGTGCCATCAGTGAGGGAGCGGGAGGGTCCTCGGGGAATGAGCAGTTCTTC.

This clonotype was observed a few times. This rearrangement joins TRBV10-3 to TRBJ2-7, with a tentative D call TRBD1 (5 bases). CDR1 and CDR2 (germline): ENHRY, SYGVKD. This CDR3 is 13 amino acids long. Trimming stripped 5 bases from V and 3 bases from J, with 11 bases between. This chain's CDR3 is CAISPGQNYEQYF. The CDR3 DNA sequence: TGTGCCATCAGTCCTGGACAAAACTACGAGCAGTACTTC.

In its sample, this clonotype was seen many times. The chain recombines TRBV12-3 or TRBV12-4 with TRBJ2-3, with 7 positions matching TRBD2. V lost 7 bases, J lost 3 bases, and 10 bases stayed unmatched. The CDR3 spans 15 residues. The DNA of the CDR3 is TGTGCCAGCACCCAAGGACTAGTATTTACAGATACGCAGTATTTT. Translated: CASTQGLVFTDTQYF.

As regards this clonotype: One end of the junction varies from germline; a read error may be responsible. The gene calls are TRBV12-3 or TRBV12-4 and TRBJ1-3; 9 positions agree with TRBD1. The CDR3 length is 13 residues. The CDR3 DNA reads TGTGCCAGCAGTTTCTACGGACAGGGGACATTTATCTTT. Residues: CASSFYGQGTFIF.

The V and J genes are TRBV27 and TRBJ2-7; D perhaps matches TRBD2 (5 bases). CDR3 size: 14 residues. The ends were cut back, 7 bases at V and 4 bases at J, with 17 bases in the middle. Germline V gene data show CDR1 as MNHEY and CDR2 as SMNVEV (reference sequence). CDR3 sequence reads: CASTPVGGWYEQYF. The CDR3 DNA sequence: TGTGCCAGCACCCCTGTTGGAGGCTGGTACGAGCAGTACTTC.

This chain connects TRBV24-1 to TRBJ2-3, with 11 bases aligning to TRBD2. Germline values: CDR1 KGHDR, CDR2 SFDVKD. With V trimmed by 9 bases and J by 2 bases, 3 bases remained unmatched. The CDR3 runs 14 residues. Written as DNA, the CDR3 is TGTGCCACCGGGACTAGCGGACCCACAGATACGCAGTATTTT. Translating gives CATGTSGPTDTQYF.

This clonotype has a handful of counts. The chain links TRBV15 to TRBJ1-5, with D possibly matching TRBD1 (5 bases). The V and J ends lost 5 bases and 3 bases respectively, with 8 bases between them. Germline CDR1 reads LNHNV; CDR2 reads YYDKDF (reference sequence). The CDR3 runs to 13 residues. The CDR3 reads CATSEGNNQPQHF. DNA of the CDR3: TGTGCCACCAGCGAGGGGAACAATCAGCCCCAGCATTTT.

This chain links TRBV6-5 with TRBJ2-5; D may match TRBD1 or TRBD2 (5 bases each). This CDR3 has 16 residues. V lost 0 bases to trimming and J lost 5 bases, with 16 bases between them. Germline V gene sequence: CDR1 MNHEY, CDR2 SVGAGI. The CDR3 nucleotides read TGTGCCAGCAGTTACTCTAGTACCGGGACGCTGGAGACCCAGTACTTC. The encoded protein is CASSYSSTGTLETQYF.

The chain's CDR3 is CASSVSGSAPNIQYF. For the CDR3, the DNA is TGTGCCAGCAGCGTGAGCGGGAGTGCCCCAAACATTCAGTACTTC. The chain links TRBV9 to TRBJ2-4, with 8 bases aligning to TRBD2. J gave up 6 bases and V 2 bases, and 7 bases lay outside the gene matches. Per the germline V gene, CDR1 is SGDLS and CDR2 is YYNGEE. The length of the CDR3 is 15 residues.

This rearrangement joins TRBV5-1 to TRBJ2-6; 8 bases match TRBD1. Germline trimming cut 8 bases from V and 2 bases from J; bases unmatched to any gene: 12. Germline V gene lookup returns CDR1 SGHRS and CDR2 YFSETQ. This CDR3 region has 17 residues. CDR3 nucleotides: TGCGCCAGTTTACCCGGGACAGGAGCAACTGGGGCCAACGTCCTGACTTTC. Translating it yields CASLPGTGATGANVLTF.

This chain joins TRBV7-9 and TRBJ2-1; possible D gene TRBD2, 6 bases. Looked up from germline, CDR1 is SEHNR and CDR2 is FQNEAQ (reference sequence). Trimming took off 2 bases at V and 5 bases at J, with 16 bases between the two ends. The CDR3 covers 16 residues. The chain's CDR3 is CASSLSPLAADNEQFF. CDR3 nucleotide sequence: TGTGCCAGCAGCTTATCCCCACTAGCTGCGGACAATGAGCAGTTCTTC.

The chain joins TRBV5-1 to TRBJ2-1; the match to TRBD1 covers 10 bases. Per the germline V gene, CDR1 is SGHRS and CDR2 is YFSETQ. There are 15 residues in the CDR3. J gave up 6 bases and V 4 bases, and 7 bases lay outside the gene matches. The CDR3 DNA reads TGCGCCAGCAGCGACGGGACAGGGGAAATCAATGAGCAGTTCTTC. It specifies CASSDGTGEINEQFF.

This chain joins TRBV25-1 and TRBJ2-5, with D perhaps given as TRBD1 or TRBD2 (5 bases each). Germline loops: CDR1 MGHDK, CDR2 SYGVNS. The germline V and J ends were trimmed by 3 bases and 3 bases, with 11 bases remaining between them. The CDR3 has 14 residues. The CDR3 protein is CASSDLLGEETQYF. CDR3 bases: TGTGCCAGCAGTGATCTCTTGGGGGAAGAGACCCAGTACTTC.

The chain couples TRBV20-1 to TRBJ2-7; a weak D match, TRBD1 (6 bases). Germline CDR1 DFQATT, CDR2 SNEGSKA (reference sequence). Between the trimmed V and J ends, which lost 7 bases and 0 bases, there was a span of 16 bases. This CDR3 comprises 14 residues. CDR3 nucleotides: TGCAGTGGGCAATCCGACAGGAGCTCCTACGAGCAGTACTTC. This encodes CSGQSDRSSYEQYF.

The V and J genes are TRBV7-9 and TRBJ2-7, with TRBD2 matching over 8 bases. The CDR3 extends over 15 amino acids. Trimming removed 4 bases from V and 0 bases from J; junction bases left unmatched: 5. Germline V CDR1 and CDR2: SEHNR, FQNEAQ (reference sequence). CDR3 nucleotides: TGTGCCAGCAGCTCTAGCGGGCCAAACTCCTACGAGCAGTACTTC. This encodes CASSSSGPNSYEQYF.

CDR3 sequence reads: CASSSYRVEEQYF. DNA for the CDR3: TGTGCCAGCAGTTCATACAGAGTGGAAGAGCAGTACTTC. This chain links TRBV12-3 or TRBV12-4 with TRBJ2-7, with D unclear. The CDR3 loop spans 13 amino acids. V was cut by 4 bases and J by 7 bases, with 14 bases left in between.

V usage is TRBV20-1 and J usage is TRBJ1-3; D is undetermined. The CDR3 spans 13 residues. Germline lookup yields CDR1 DFQATT and CDR2 SNEGSKA (reference sequence). V was pared by 3 bases and J by 7 bases, with 13 bases between. DNA of the CDR3: TGCAGTGCTAGTCCTGGGGTTGGGAACACCATATATTTT. It translates to CSASPGVGNTIYF.